This TCR beta chain is from a study of blood T cell repertoires in COVID-19. Germline assignment: CDR1 MDHEN and CDR2 SYDVKM. Trimming at V came to 6 bases and at J to 4 bases, leaving 4 bases not matched to a gene. The CDR3 spans 13 residues. Profiled with immunoSEQ multiplex PCR; TCRdb holds only in-frame clones, not every one. The sample yields 250,000 to 350,000 clones, about 88% seen once. Seattle participants joined during active infection and were tracked over time. The clonotype was recovered from a woman aged 30 to 39 with COVID-19, enrolled during active disease. This rearrangement joins TRBV28 to TRBJ2-3, with 7 bases lining up with TRBD1. Sequenced sample: peripheral blood. CDR3 protein: CASSRQGPDTQYF. CDR3 coding DNA: TGTGCCAGCAGCCGACAGGGACCAGATACGCAGTATTTT.